This section outlines one TCR beta chain sequence together with its context. Antigen unknown. The PCR employed 60 Vbeta primers together with 13 Jbeta primers. Method: immunoSEQ multiplex PCR; TCRdb's copy keeps in-frame clones and lacks some. Found here are tens of thousands of clones, roughly two thirds of them singletons; the top ten hold approximately 5.4%. This CDR3 is built from 15 residues. V was pared by 7 bases and J by 0 bases, with 6 bases of the junction left unmatched. Germline CDR1 is LNHDA and CDR2 is SQIVND (reference sequence). This sample is part of a study of cytomegalovirus exposure and HLA in healthy donors. Study-level points and caveats: Later analysis demonstrated an association between a missense DCLRE1C variant and TCR beta V- and J-gene trimming.

The sample consisted of PBMCs. The clonotype originates from a man aged 50-59 years in good health and CMV-seronegative. V gene TRBV19 combines with J gene TRBJ2-5; 9 bases fit TRBD2. The CDR3 region is CASTNSGGYQETQYF. In nucleotides, the CDR3 is TGTGCCAGTACTAATAGCGGGGGTTACCAAGAGACCCAGTACTTC.